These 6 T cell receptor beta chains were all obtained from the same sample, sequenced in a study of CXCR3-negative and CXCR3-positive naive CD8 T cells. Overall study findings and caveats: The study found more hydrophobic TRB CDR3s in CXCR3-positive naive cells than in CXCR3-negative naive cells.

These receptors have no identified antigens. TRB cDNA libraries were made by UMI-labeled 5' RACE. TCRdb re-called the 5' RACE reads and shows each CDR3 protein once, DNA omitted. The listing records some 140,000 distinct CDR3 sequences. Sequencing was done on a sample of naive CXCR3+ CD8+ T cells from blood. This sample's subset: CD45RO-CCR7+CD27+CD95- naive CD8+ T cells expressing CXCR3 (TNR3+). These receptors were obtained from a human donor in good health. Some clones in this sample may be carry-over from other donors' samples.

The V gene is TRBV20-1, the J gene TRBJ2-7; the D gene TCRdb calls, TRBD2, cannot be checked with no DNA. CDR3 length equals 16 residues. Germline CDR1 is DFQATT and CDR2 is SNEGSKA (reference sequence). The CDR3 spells CSARPRTSGVTYEQYF.

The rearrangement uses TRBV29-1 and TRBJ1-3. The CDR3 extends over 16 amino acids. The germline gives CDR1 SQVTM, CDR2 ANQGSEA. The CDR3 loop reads CSVELASRASGYTIYF. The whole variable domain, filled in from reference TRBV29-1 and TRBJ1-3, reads SAVISQKPSRDICQRGTSLTIQCQVDSQVTMMFWYRQQPGQSLTLIATANQGSEATYESGFVIDKFPISRPNLTFSTLTVSNMSPEDSSIYLCSVELASRASGYTIYFGEGSWLTVV.

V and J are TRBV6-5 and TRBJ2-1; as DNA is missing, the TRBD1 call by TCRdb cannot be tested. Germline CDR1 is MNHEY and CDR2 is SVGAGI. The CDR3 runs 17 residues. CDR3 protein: CASSRTRQGHSYNEQFF.

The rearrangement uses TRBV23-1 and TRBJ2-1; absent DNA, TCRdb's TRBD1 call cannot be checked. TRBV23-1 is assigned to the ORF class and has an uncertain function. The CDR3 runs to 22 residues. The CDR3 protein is CASSRAGGRADERGSSYNEQFF.

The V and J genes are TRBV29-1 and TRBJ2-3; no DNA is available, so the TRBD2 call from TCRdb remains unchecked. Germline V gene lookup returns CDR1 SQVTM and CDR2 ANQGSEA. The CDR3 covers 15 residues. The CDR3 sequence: CSVEREADSTDTQYF.

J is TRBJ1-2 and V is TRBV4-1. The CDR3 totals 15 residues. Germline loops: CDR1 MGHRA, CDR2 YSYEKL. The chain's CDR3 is CASSQDARQNYGYTF.